The 6 T cell receptor beta chains given below trace back to one sample, sequenced in a study of blood T cell repertoires in COVID-19. Repertoires were generated with immunoSEQ multiplex PCR, while TCRdb's copy carries only in-frame clones and drops some. The table records roughly 67,000 clones, more than 75% of them present only once. The sample comprised peripheral blood. The source of these receptors is a woman in her sixties or seventies with acute or convalescent COVID-19.

The genes are TRBV19 and TRBJ2-5, with a tentative D call TRBD2 (6 bases). V gave up 1 base and J gave up 4 bases, with 13 bases separating them. CDR1 and CDR2 (germline): LNHDA, SQIVND (reference sequence). This CDR3 comprises 15 residues. CDR3 residues: CASSIGRGGRETQYF. CDR3 coding DNA: TGTGCCAGTAGTATAGGGCGGGGCGGGCGAGAGACCCAGTACTTC.

The chain recombines TRBV5-4 with TRBJ1-1, with D possibly matching TRBD1 (5 bases). CDR3 length: 15 residues. Trimming shortened V by 0 bases and J by 1 base, and 10 bases separated the two germline ends. The germline gives CDR1 SGHNT, CDR2 YYREEE (reference sequence). This CDR3 is CASSLEPQGNTEAFF. In DNA form, the CDR3 reads TGTGCCAGCAGCTTGGAGCCTCAGGGGAACACTGAAGCTTTCTTT.

The chain has TRBV28 and TRBJ2-1; 11 nucleotides line up with TRBD1. The CDR3 totals 16 residues. With 2 bases clipped from V and 4 bases from J, the junction kept 4 bases outside the gene matches. Looked up from germline, CDR1 is MDHEN and CDR2 is SYDVKM. Here the CDR3 reads CASSLPGQGAYNEQFF. The DNA of the CDR3 is TGTGCCAGCAGTTTACCCGGACAGGGGGCGTACAATGAGCAGTTCTTC. The entire variable domain, with the rest obtained from reference TRBV28 and TRBJ2-1, is as follows: DVKVTQSSRYLVKRTGEKVFLECVQDMDHENMFWYRQDPGLGLRLIYFSYDVKMKEKGDIPEGYSVSREKKERFSLILESASTNQTSMYLCASSLPGQGAYNEQFFGPGTRLTVL.

V usage is TRBV5-1 and J usage is TRBJ1-1; no clear D gene. The V gene's germline CDR1 is SGHRS and CDR2 YFSETQ. The CDR3 extends over 13 amino acids. Trimming pared 4 bases from V and 0 bases from J, leaving 7 bases between. The CDR3 reads CASSRELNTEAFF. CDR3 in DNA: TGCGCCAGCAGCCGAGAGTTGAACACTGAAGCTTTCTTT.

There are a few counts of this clone. The gene calls are TRBV27 and TRBJ1-6; D is unclear. The V end was cut by 2 bases, the J end by 4 bases, with 9 bases between. Germline lookup yields CDR1 MNHEY and CDR2 SMNVEV (reference sequence). CDR3 size: 15 residues. For the CDR3, the DNA is TGTGCCAGCAGTTTAAACACCGTGTATAATTCACCCCTCCACTTT. It translates to CASSLNTVYNSPLHF.

The chain links TRBV20-1 to TRBJ2-5, with 9 positions matching TRBD2. The CDR3 loop spans 14 amino acids. The germline V gene has CDR1 DFQATT and CDR2 SNEGSKA (reference sequence). J lost 5 bases, V lost 3 bases, and 7 bases had no gene match. The CDR3 coding sequence is TGCAGTGCTAGTCTCGCGGGAGGGCCTGAGACCCAGTACTTC. Protein product: CSASLAGGPETQYF.